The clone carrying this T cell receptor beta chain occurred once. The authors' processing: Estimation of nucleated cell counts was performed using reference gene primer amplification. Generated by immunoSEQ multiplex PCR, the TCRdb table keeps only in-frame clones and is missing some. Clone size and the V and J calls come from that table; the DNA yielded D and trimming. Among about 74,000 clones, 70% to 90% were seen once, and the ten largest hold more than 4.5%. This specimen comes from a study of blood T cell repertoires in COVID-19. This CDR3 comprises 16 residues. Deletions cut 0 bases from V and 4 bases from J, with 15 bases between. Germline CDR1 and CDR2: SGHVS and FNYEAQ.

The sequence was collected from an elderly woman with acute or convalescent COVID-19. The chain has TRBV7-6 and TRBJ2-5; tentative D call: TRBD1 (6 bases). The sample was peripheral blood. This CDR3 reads CASSLAHRAGGETQYF. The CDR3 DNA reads TGTGCCAGCAGCTTAGCACACAGGGCCGGTGGAGAGACCCAGTACTTC.